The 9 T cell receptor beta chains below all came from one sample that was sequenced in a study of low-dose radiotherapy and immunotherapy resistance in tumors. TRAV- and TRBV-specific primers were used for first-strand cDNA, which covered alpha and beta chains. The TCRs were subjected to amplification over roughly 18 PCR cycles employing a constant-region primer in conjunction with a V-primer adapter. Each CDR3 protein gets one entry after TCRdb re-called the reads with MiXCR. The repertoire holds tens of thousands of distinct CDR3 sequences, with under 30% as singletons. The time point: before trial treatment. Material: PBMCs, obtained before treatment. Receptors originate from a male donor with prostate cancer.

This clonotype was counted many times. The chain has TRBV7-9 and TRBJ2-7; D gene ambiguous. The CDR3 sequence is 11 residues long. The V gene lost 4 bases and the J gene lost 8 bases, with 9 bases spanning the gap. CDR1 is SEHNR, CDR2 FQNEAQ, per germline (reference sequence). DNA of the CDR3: TGTGCCAGCAGCTCATTAAACCAGCAGTACTTC. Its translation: CASSSLNQQYF.

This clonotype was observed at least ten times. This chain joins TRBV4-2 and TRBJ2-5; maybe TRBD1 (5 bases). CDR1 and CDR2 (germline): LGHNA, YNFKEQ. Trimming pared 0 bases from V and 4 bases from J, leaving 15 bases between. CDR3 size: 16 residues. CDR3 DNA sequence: TGTGCCAGCAGCCAAGATCTCCGGCAGGGCAGAGAGACCCAGTACTTC. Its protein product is CASSQDLRQGRETQYF.

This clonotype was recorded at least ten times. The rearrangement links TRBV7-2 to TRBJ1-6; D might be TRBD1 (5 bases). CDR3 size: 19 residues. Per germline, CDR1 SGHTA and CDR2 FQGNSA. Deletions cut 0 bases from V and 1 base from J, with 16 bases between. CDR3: CASSLAKWGLASYNSPLHF. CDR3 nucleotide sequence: TGTGCCAGCAGCTTAGCCAAGTGGGGCCTAGCTTCCTATAATTCACCCCTCCACTTT.

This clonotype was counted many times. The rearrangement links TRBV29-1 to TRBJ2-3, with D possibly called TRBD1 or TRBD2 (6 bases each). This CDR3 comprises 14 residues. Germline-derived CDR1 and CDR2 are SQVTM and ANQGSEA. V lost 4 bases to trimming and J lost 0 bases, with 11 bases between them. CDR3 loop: CSVARGASTDTQYF. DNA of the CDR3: TGCAGCGTTGCAAGGGGGGCCAGCACAGATACGCAGTATTTT.

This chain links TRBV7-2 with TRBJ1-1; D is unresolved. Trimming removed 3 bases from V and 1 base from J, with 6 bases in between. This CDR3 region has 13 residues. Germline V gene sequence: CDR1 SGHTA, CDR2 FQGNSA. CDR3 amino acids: CASSFSRNTEAFF. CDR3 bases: TGTGCCAGCAGCTTTTCCAGGAACACTGAAGCTTTCTTT.

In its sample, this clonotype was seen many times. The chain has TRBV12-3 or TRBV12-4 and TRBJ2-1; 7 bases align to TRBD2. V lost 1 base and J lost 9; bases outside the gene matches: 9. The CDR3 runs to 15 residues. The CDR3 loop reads CASSLVGAGEVEQFF. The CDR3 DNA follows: TGTGCCAGCAGTTTAGTCGGGGCGGGAGAGGTTGAGCAGTTCTTC.

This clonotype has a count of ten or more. DNA of the CDR3: TGTGCCAGCAGTCCGGGGAGCTCCTACGAGCAGTACTTC. Translating gives CASSPGSSYEQYF. The chain couples TRBV25-1 to TRBJ2-7, with D possibly matching TRBD2 (5 bases). The CDR3 has 13 amino acids. V shed 5 bases and J shed 0 bases, with 8 bases lying between them. Looked up from germline, CDR1 is MGHDK and CDR2 is SYGVNS.

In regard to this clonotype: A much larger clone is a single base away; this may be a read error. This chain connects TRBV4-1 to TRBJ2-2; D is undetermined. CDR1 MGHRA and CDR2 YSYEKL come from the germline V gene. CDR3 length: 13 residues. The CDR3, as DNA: TGCACCAGCAGCCAAGAGACGACCGGGGAGCTGTTTTTT. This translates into CTSSQETTGELFF.

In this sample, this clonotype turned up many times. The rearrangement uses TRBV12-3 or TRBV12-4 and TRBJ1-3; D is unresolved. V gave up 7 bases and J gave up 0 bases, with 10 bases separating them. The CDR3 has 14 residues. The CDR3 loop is CASTTALSGNTIYF. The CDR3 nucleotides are TGTGCCAGCACCACGGCCCTCTCTGGAAACACCATATATTTT.